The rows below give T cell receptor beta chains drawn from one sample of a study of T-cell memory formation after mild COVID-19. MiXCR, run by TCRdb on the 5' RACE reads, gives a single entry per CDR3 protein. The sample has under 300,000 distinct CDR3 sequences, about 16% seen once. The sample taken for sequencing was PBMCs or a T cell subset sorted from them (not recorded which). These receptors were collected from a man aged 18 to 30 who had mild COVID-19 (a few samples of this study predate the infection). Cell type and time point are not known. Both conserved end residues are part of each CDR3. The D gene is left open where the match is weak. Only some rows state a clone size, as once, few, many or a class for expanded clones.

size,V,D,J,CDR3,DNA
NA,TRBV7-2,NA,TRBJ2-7,CASSLYGYEQYF,TGTGCCAGCAGCTTATACGGGTACGAGCAGTACTTC
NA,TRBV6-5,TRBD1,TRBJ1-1,CASSYSDRRTEAFF,TGTGCCAGCAGTTACTCGGACAGGCGGACTGAAGCTTTCTTT
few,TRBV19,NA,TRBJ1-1,CASSIPGQEGKAFF,TGTGCCAGTAGTATCCCCGGACAAGAGGGGAAGGCTTTCTTT
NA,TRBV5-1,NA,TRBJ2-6,CASSLSKTGANVLTF,TGCGCCAGCAGCTTGAGTAAAACTGGGGCCAACGTCCTGACTTTC
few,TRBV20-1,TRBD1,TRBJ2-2,CSAPRQGAISSTGELFF,TGCAGTGCCCCACGCCAGGGGGCGATTTCGAGCACCGGGGAGCTGTTTTTT
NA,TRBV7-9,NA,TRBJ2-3,CASLVGRQGLSTDTQYF,TGTGCCAGCCTTGTCGGGCGGCAGGGCCTTAGCACAGATACGCAGTATTTT
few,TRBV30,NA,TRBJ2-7,CAWSVGGGRPYEQYF,TGTGCCTGGAGTGTAGGCGGAGGGAGACCCTACGAGCAGTACTTC
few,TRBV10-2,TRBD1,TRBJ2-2,CASSEPGGTGELFF,TGCGCCAGCAGTGAGCCAGGGGGCACCGGGGAGCTGTTTTTT
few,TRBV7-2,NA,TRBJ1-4,CASSPTGSHEKLFF,TGTGCCAGCAGCCCGACCGGGAGCCATGAAAAACTGTTTTTT
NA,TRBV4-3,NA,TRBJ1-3,CASSQDAPISGNTIYF,TGCGCCAGCAGCCAAGACGCCCCGATCTCTGGAAACACCATATATTTT
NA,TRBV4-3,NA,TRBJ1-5,CASSQDLVQPQHF,TGCGCCAGCAGCCAAGATCTTGTTCAGCCCCAGCATTTT
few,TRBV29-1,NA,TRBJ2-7,CSVVSVLGSEQYF,TGCAGCGTTGTCTCCGTTTTGGGGTCCGAGCAGTACTTC
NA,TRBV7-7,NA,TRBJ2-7,CASSQNTGSNEQYF,TGTGCCAGCAGCCAAAACACAGGGTCCAACGAGCAGTACTTC
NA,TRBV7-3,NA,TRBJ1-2,CASSPQQGSIYGYTF,TGTGCCAGCAGCCCCCAGCAGGGATCAATTTATGGCTACACCTTC
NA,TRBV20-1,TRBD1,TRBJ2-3,CSASRQGVSDTQYF,TGCAGTGCTAGCCGACAGGGCGTATCAGATACGCAGTATTTT
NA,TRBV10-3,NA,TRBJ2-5,CAISESGGVETQYF,TGTGCCATCAGTGAGTCTGGCGGGGTAGAGACCCAGTACTTC
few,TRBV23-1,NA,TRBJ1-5,CASSQSGHGVEQPQHF,TGCGCCAGCAGTCAATCAGGGCATGGGGTAGAGCAGCCCCAGCATTTT
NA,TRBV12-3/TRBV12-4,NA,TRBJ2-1,CASSFGGMAENEQFF,TGTGCCAGCAGTTTCGGTGGTATGGCGGAAAATGAGCAGTTCTTC
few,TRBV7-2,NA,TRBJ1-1,CASSPGRSITEAFF,TGTGCCAGCAGCCCTGGCAGGAGTATCACTGAAGCTTTCTTT
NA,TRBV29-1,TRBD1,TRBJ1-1,CSVTGQTNTEAFF,TGCAGCGTAACGGGACAGACGAACACTGAAGCTTTCTTT
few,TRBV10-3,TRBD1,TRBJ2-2,CATRRTGPNTGELFF,TGTGCCACCAGGCGGACAGGGCCGAACACCGGGGAGCTGTTTTTT
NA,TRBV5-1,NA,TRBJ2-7,CASSPRQDAYEQYF,TGCGCCAGCAGCCCCCGACAGGACGCCTACGAGCAGTACTTC
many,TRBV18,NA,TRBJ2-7,CASSPGTAENEQYF,TGTGCCAGCTCACCTGGGACCGCGGAAAACGAGCAGTACTTC
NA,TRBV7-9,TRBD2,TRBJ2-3,CASSLAPGGGVPDTQYF,TGTGCCAGCAGCTTAGCGCCCGGGGGGGGAGTTCCAGATACGCAGTATTTT
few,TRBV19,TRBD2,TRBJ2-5,CASSSQRGPQETQYF,TGTGCCAGTAGTAGCCAGCGGGGGCCCCAAGAGACCCAGTACTTC
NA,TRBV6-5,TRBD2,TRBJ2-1,CASRPSGGAYNEQFF,TGTGCCAGCAGACCGAGCGGGGGGGCCTACAATGAGCAGTTCTTC
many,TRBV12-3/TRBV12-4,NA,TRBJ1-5,CASSLGNNQPQHF,TGTGCCAGCAGTTTAGGTAACAATCAGCCCCAGCATTTT
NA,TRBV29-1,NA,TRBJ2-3,CSAERGVADTQYF,TGCAGCGCTGAAAGAGGGGTGGCGGATACGCAGTATTTT
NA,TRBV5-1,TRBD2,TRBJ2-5,CASSLGVATGGYQETQYF,TGCGCCAGCAGCTTGGGAGTTGCGACGGGGGGTTACCAAGAGACCCAGTACTTC
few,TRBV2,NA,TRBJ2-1,CASSSEGNEQFF,TGTGCCAGCAGTTCCGAGGGGAATGAGCAGTTCTTC
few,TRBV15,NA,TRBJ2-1,CATSRDRWNEQFF,TGTGCCACCAGCAGAGATCGATGGAATGAGCAGTTCTTC
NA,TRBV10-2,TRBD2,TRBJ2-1,CATWTSGGGQFF,TGCGCCACCTGGACTAGCGGGGGAGGGCAGTTCTTC
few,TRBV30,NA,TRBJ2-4,CAWSRGGIQYF,TGTGCCTGGAGCAGGGGAGGCATTCAGTACTTC
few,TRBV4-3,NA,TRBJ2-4,CASSQDLTGRLAKNIQYF,TGCGCCAGCAGCCAAGATCTAACTGGCAGACTAGCCAAAAACATTCAGTACTTC
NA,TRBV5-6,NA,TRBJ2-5,CASSFKSRETQYF,TGTGCCAGCAGCTTCAAGAGCCGAGAGACCCAGTACTTC
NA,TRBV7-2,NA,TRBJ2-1,CASSSSSGNEQFF,TGTGCCAGCAGCTCTTCTTCCGGCAATGAGCAGTTCTTC
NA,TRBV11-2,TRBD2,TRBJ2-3,CASSRLAGERGDTQYF,TGTGCCAGCAGCAGACTAGCGGGAGAGCGGGGAGATACGCAGTATTTT
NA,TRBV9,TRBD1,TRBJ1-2,CASSTLGQGRDGYTF,TGTGCCAGCAGCACTCTTGGACAGGGTAGAGATGGCTACACCTTC
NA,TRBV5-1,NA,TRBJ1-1,CASRSLIDTEAFF,TGCGCCAGCCGCTCGTTGATTGACACTGAAGCTTTCTTT
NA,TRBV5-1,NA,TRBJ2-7,CASSSRDNPYEQYF,TGCGCCAGCAGCTCCCGGGACAATCCCTACGAGCAGTACTTC
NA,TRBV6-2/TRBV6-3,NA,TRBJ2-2,CASKTGGNTGELFF,TGTGCCAGCAAGACGGGGGGCAACACCGGGGAGCTGTTTTTT
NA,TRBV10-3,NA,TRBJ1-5,CAISEFAGQRQPQHF,TGTGCCATCAGTGAGTTTGCAGGGCAGAGGCAGCCCCAGCATTTT
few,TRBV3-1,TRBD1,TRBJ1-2,CASSQAGQGNYGYTF,TGTGCCAGCAGCCAAGCCGGACAGGGTAACTATGGCTACACCTTC
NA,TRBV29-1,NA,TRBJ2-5,CSVVRGAGETQYF,TGCAGCGTTGTTCGGGGGGCTGGGGAGACCCAGTACTTC
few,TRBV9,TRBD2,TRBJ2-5,CASSEGLPGTQYF,TGTGCCAGCAGCGAGGGACTACCGGGAACCCAGTACTTC
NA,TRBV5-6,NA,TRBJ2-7,CASSQLGSSSYEQYF,TGTGCCAGCAGCCAACTGGGGAGTAGCTCCTACGAGCAGTACTTC
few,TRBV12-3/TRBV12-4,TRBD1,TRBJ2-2,CASSLGGTGNTGELFF,TGTGCCAGCAGTTTAGGAGGGACAGGGAACACCGGGGAGCTGTTTTTT
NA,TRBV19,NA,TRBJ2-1,CASSPRGARDNEQFF,TGTGCCAGTAGCCCGAGGGGGGCTAGGGACAATGAGCAGTTCTTC